These T cell receptor beta chains were read from a single sample in a study of identical twins. MiXCR was run by TCRdb on the 5' RACE reads, yielding one entry per CDR3 protein. The sample carries around 480,000 distinct CDR3 sequences, about 13% recorded once. This same sample was also part of a study on yellow fever vaccine responses in identical twins.

Sequences were obtained from CD4+ T cells sorted from blood. Receptors originate from a woman between 18 and 29 years old in good health. Both conserved end residues are part of each CDR3. D genes are given only for firm matches. The size entry is marked missing in some rows and otherwise reads once, few, many or a size class.

J gene	D gene	V gene	clone size	CDR3 protein	CDR3 DNA
TRBJ1-2	NA	TRBV7-2	few	CASSPGLYGGYTF	TGTGCCAGCAGCCCAGGACTGTACGGTGGCTACACCTTC
TRBJ2-2	NA	TRBV2	NA	CASMSLGPTNTGELFF	TGTGCCAGCATGTCACTGGGCCCCACGAACACCGGGGAGCTGTTTTTT
TRBJ2-3	TRBD1	TRBV4-3	NA	CASSRRDRVTDTQYF	TGCGCCAGCAGCCGGAGGGACAGGGTGACAGATACGCAGTATTTT
TRBJ2-1	NA	TRBV14	NA	CASSPNRRYNEQFF	TGTGCCAGCAGTCCCAACAGGAGATACAATGAGCAGTTCTTC
TRBJ2-7	NA	TRBV9	few	CASSVGPLLPYEQYF	TGTGCCAGCAGCGTAGGACCGCTCCTCCCCTACGAGCAGTACTTC
TRBJ1-1	TRBD1	TRBV5-1	few	CASAGTGVQPEAFF	TGCGCCAGCGCGGGTACAGGGGTTCAGCCTGAAGCTTTCTTT
TRBJ2-1	TRBD2	TRBV30	few	CAWTSGGAFLGNEQFF	TGTGCCTGGACAAGCGGGGGGGCCTTTTTGGGCAATGAGCAGTTCTTC
TRBJ2-3	NA	TRBV28	few	CASSLSLVRDTQYF	TGTGCCAGCAGTCTATCACTAGTCCGGGATACGCAGTATTTT
TRBJ2-7	TRBD1	TRBV10-3	few	CAISETTGATYEQYF	TGTGCCATCAGTGAGACGACAGGGGCGACCTACGAGCAGTACTTC
TRBJ1-1	NA	TRBV28	few	CASSSPGRRMNTEAFF	TGTGCCAGCAGTTCCCCGGGACGGCGAATGAACACTGAAGCTTTCTTT
TRBJ2-3	TRBD1	TRBV4-2	NA	CASSQAGTGGTDTQYF	TGTGCCAGCAGCCAGGCCGGGACAGGGGGCACAGATACGCAGTATTTT
TRBJ2-1	NA	TRBV25-1	many	CASSDVKIGGLYYNEQFF	TGTGCCAGCAGTGACGTTAAAATCGGAGGGCTCTACTACAATGAGCAGTTCTTC
TRBJ2-5	TRBD1	TRBV4-1	many	CASSLLDRGVERETQYF	TGCGCCAGCAGCCTCCTGGACAGGGGCGTCGAGAGAGAGACCCAGTACTTC
TRBJ2-5	NA	TRBV19	NA	CASSIRGQPQETQYF	TGTGCCAGTAGTATCAGAGGTCAGCCCCAAGAGACCCAGTACTTC
TRBJ1-5	NA	TRBV10-3	NA	CAISESGGDQPQHF	TGTGCCATCAGTGAGTCTGGGGGGGATCAGCCCCAGCATTTT
TRBJ2-7	NA	TRBV29-1	few	CSTRDGKDYEQYF	TGCAGCACCCGAGACGGAAAGGACTACGAGCAGTACTTC
TRBJ2-2	NA	TRBV7-9	NA	CASSLVVRMATGELFF	TGTGCCAGCAGCTTAGTTGTTAGAATGGCGACCGGGGAGCTGTTTTTT
TRBJ2-2	NA	TRBV10-2	NA	CASSGQGIAGELFF	TGCGCCAGCAGTGGCCAGGGAATTGCCGGGGAGCTGTTTTTT
TRBJ2-5	NA	TRBV28	few	CASSSGALRQETQYF	TGTGCCAGCAGTTCGGGGGCCCTACGACAAGAGACCCAGTACTTC
TRBJ2-3	NA	TRBV29-1	many	CSVAAGGTDTQYF	TGCAGCGTTGCGGCAGGAGGCACAGATACGCAGTATTTT
TRBJ2-7	TRBD2	TRBV3-1	few	CASSDPSVAGGREQYF	TGTGCCAGCAGCGACCCTTCAGTAGCGGGAGGGCGCGAGCAGTACTTC
TRBJ2-5	NA	TRBV28	few	CASLNGGGETQYF	TGTGCCAGCTTGAACGGGGGAGGAGAGACCCAGTACTTC
TRBJ2-3	TRBD2	TRBV11-1	NA	CASSGTPSVGGATDTQYF	TGTGCCAGCAGCGGTACCCCTTCGGTCGGGGGGGCCACAGATACGCAGTATTTT
TRBJ2-2	NA	TRBV11-2	NA	CASHKEALPNTGELFF	TGTGCCAGCCACAAGGAGGCACTTCCCAACACCGGGGAGCTGTTTTTT
TRBJ1-2	NA	TRBV5-8	NA	CASSLGAARGNYGYTF	TGTGCCAGCAGCTTGGGTGCGGCGCGGGGCAACTATGGCTACACCTTC
TRBJ1-3	TRBD1	TRBV7-2	few	CASSYNVGTGRNTIYF	TGTGCCAGCAGCTACAACGTAGGGACAGGTAGAAACACCATATATTTT
TRBJ2-3	NA	TRBV15	NA	CATSRDWGDGDTQYF	TGTGCCACCAGCAGAGATTGGGGAGATGGAGATACGCAGTATTTT
TRBJ2-3	NA	TRBV5-8	NA	CASSLDGDTQYF	TGTGCCAGCAGCTTGGATGGAGATACGCAGTATTTT
TRBJ2-1	NA	TRBV9	NA	CASSDAKKGRINNEQFF	TGTGCCAGCAGCGACGCTAAGAAGGGACGGATAAACAATGAGCAGTTCTTC
TRBJ2-7	TRBD1	TRBV6-1	few	CASNQDRGYEQYF	TGTGCCAGCAACCAGGACAGGGGCTACGAGCAGTACTTC
TRBJ1-6	TRBD1	TRBV7-9	few	CASSLTGQGANSPLHF	TGTGCCAGCAGCTTGACAGGACAGGGGGCCAATTCACCCCTCCACTTT
TRBJ2-1	NA	TRBV9	few	CASSVFWSSYNEQFF	TGTGCCAGCAGCGTTTTCTGGAGCTCCTACAATGAGCAGTTCTTC
TRBJ1-2	TRBD1	TRBV5-1	NA	CASSLALGQAGVGYTF	TGCGCCAGCAGCTTGGCCTTGGGACAGGCGGGGGTTGGCTACACCTTC
TRBJ2-1	NA	TRBV24-1	many	CATSDKAGGSYNEQFF	TGTGCCACCAGTGATAAGGCCGGGGGCTCCTACAATGAGCAGTTCTTC
TRBJ2-3	NA	TRBV7-9	NA	CASSSDWASTDTQYF	TGTGCCAGCAGCTCGGACTGGGCTAGCACAGATACGCAGTATTTT
TRBJ2-7	TRBD2	TRBV18	few	CASSPGLAGDYEQYF	TGTGCCAGCTCACCGGGACTAGCGGGGGACTACGAGCAGTACTTC
TRBJ2-7	TRBD1	TRBV7-9	many	CASSFKGGQDSYEQYF	TGTGCCAGCAGCTTTAAAGGAGGACAGGACTCCTACGAGCAGTACTTC
TRBJ2-2	TRBD1	TRBV10-2	many	CASHSTGTANTGELFF	TGCGCCAGCCACTCAACCGGGACAGCGAACACCGGGGAGCTGTTTTTT
TRBJ2-5	NA	TRBV7-2	NA	CASSSGGTNQETQYF	TGTGCCAGCAGCTCAGGGGGGACTAACCAAGAGACCCAGTACTTC
TRBJ2-1	TRBD1	TRBV20-1	few	CSAEEGADLNEQFF	TGCAGTGCGGAAGAGGGGGCGGATTTGAATGAGCAGTTCTTC
TRBJ1-2	NA	TRBV7-9	NA	CASSLGTHGYGYTF	TGTGCCAGCAGCCTAGGGACGCACGGCTATGGCTACACCTTC
TRBJ1-2	NA	TRBV11-2	NA	CASSSASATFNYGYTF	TGTGCCAGCAGCTCCGCCTCGGCCACCTTTAACTATGGCTACACCTTC
TRBJ1-3	NA	TRBV11-2	NA	CASSPTPGTTGNTIYF	TGTGCCAGCAGCCCAACCCCAGGGACTACTGGAAACACCATATATTTT
TRBJ2-5	TRBD1	TRBV5-1	many	CASSLSGQGYVKTQYF	TGCGCCAGCAGCTTAAGCGGACAGGGGTATGTGAAGACCCAGTACTTC
TRBJ2-7	NA	TRBV18	NA	CASSREQGTYEQYF	TGTGCCAGCTCACGCGAGCAGGGTACCTACGAGCAGTACTTC
TRBJ2-1	TRBD1	TRBV28	NA	CASRPGTAYNEQFF	TGTGCCAGCAGACCCGGGACAGCCTACAATGAGCAGTTCTTC
TRBJ2-7	TRBD2	TRBV12-3/TRBV12-4	few	CASSYSGRIGQYF	TGTGCCAGCAGCTATAGCGGGAGAATCGGGCAGTACTTC
TRBJ2-1	NA	TRBV6-5	NA	CASRGIDEQFF	TGTGCCAGCAGGGGGATCGATGAGCAGTTCTTC
TRBJ2-2	NA	TRBV28	NA	CASSSGLGRGELFF	TGTGCCAGCAGTTCCGGGCTGGGCCGCGGGGAGCTGTTTTTT
TRBJ2-7	NA	TRBV20-1	many	CSASLPAPGSYEQYF	TGCAGTGCTAGCCTGCCGGCTCCCGGCTCCTACGAGCAGTACTTC
TRBJ2-2	NA	TRBV18	NA	CASSPGEITGELFF	TGTGCCAGCTCACCAGGGGAGATCACCGGGGAGCTGTTTTTT
TRBJ2-1	NA	TRBV7-8	few	CASSAGSEQFF	TGTGCCAGCAGCGCAGGCTCCGAGCAGTTCTTC
TRBJ1-1	NA	TRBV27	NA	CATKQAWGTEAFF	TGTGCCACCAAACAGGCCTGGGGCACTGAAGCTTTCTTT
TRBJ2-1	TRBD2	TRBV19	NA	CASSIGTASGSRNEQFF	TGTGCCAGTAGTATAGGAACTGCTAGCGGGTCGAGAAATGAGCAGTTCTTC
TRBJ1-2	NA	TRBV28	NA	CATRGAPGATF	TGTGCCACCCGAGGGGCTCCCGGGGCCACCTTC
TRBJ1-1	NA	TRBV3-1	few	CASSQYSLSLNTEAFF	TGTGCCAGCAGCCAGTACTCCTTATCCTTGAACACTGAAGCTTTCTTT
TRBJ1-2	NA	TRBV10-3	few	CAISESNGAGGYTF	TGTGCCATCAGTGAGTCGAATGGGGCCGGAGGCTACACCTTC
TRBJ2-1	TRBD2	TRBV10-2	few	CASSDGGLAAYNEQFF	TGCGCCAGCAGTGACGGCGGACTAGCGGCCTACAATGAGCAGTTCTTC
TRBJ1-1	TRBD1	TRBV12-3/TRBV12-4	many	CASSFWGQGGTEAFF	TGTGCCAGCAGTTTTTGGGGACAGGGAGGGACTGAAGCTTTCTTT
TRBJ2-7	TRBD1	TRBV11-1	few	CASSKPISGTGQSYEQYF	TGTGCCAGCAGCAAGCCCATATCCGGGACAGGGCAATCCTACGAGCAGTACTTC